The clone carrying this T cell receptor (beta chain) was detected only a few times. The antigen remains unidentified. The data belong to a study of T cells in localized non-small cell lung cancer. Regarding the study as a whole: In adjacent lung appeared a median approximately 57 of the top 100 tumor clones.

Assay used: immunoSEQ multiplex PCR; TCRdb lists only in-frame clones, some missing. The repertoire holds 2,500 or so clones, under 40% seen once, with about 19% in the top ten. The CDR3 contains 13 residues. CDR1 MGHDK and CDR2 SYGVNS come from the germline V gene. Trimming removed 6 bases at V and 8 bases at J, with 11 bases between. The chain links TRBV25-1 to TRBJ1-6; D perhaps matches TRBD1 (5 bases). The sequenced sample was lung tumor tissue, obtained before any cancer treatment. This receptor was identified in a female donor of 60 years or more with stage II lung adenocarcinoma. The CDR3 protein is CASRRGTDSPLHF. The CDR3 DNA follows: TGTGCCAGCAGGAGAGGGACGGATTCACCCCTCCACTTT. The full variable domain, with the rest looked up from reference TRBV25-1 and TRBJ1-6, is EADIYQTPRYLVIGTGKKITLECSQTMGHDKMYWYQQDPGMELHLIHYSYGVNSTEKGDLSSESTVSRIRTEHFPLTLESARPSHTSQYLCASRRGTDSPLHFGNGTRLTVT.